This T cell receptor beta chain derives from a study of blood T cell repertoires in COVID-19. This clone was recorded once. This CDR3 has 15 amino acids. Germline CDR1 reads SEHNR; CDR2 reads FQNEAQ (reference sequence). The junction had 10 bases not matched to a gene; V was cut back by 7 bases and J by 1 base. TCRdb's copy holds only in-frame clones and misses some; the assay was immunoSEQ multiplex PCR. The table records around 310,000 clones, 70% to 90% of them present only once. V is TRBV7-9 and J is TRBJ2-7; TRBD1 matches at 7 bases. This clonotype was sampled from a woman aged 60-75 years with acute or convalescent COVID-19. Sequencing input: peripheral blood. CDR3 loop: CASILGQESSYEQYF. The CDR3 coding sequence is TGTGCCAGCATCCTCGGACAGGAGTCATCCTACGAGCAGTACTTC.